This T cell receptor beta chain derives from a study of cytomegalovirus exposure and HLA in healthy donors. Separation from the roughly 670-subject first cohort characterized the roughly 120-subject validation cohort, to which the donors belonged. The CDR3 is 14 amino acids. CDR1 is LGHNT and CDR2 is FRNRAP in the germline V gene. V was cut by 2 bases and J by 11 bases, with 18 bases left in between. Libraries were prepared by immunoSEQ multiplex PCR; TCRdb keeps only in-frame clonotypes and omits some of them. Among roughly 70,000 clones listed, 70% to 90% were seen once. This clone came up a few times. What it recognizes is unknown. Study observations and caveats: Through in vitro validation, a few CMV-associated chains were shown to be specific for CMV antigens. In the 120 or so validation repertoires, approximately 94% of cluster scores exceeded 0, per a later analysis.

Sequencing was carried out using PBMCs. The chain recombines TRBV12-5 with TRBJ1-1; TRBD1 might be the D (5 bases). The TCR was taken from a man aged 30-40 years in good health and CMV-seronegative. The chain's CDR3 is CASGLIQLGRWAFF. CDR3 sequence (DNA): TGTGCTAGTGGTTTGATTCAATTGGGGCGCTGGGCTTTCTTT.